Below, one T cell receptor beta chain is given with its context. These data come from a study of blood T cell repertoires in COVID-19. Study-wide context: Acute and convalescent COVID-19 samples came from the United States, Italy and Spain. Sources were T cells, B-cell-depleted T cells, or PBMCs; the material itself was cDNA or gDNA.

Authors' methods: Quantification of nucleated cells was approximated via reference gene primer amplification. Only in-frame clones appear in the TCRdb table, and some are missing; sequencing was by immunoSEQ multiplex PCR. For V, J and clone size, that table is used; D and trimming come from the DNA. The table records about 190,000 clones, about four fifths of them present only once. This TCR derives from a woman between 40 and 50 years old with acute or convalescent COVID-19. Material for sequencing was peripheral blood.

CDR3 in DNA: TGCACCAGCAGCCAAGTTCCCTCGGGACTAGCGGTCGTGTCCTCCTACGAGCAGTACTTC. This translates into CTSSQVPSGLAVVSSYEQYF. This chain joins TRBV1 and TRBJ2-7; TRBD2 is taken as the D call from the table, unchecked against the DNA. TRBV1 is shown as a pseudogene. The CDR3 has 20 residues.